This T cell receptor (beta chain) emerged from a study of long-term antiretroviral therapy in people with HIV. Study observations and caveats: Diversity measured after ART increased yet remained under transplant donor controls.

This clone has a handful of counts. The antigen remains undetermined. Version v3.0 of the immunoSEQ assay was performed at survey level. Repertoires were generated with immunoSEQ multiplex PCR, while TCRdb's copy carries only in-frame clones and drops some. The sample holds 20,000 to 25,000 clones, 65% to 85% seen once. This specimen consisted of unsorted PBMCs, obtained about 21 months before starting antiretroviral therapy. This TCR was recovered from a woman aged 40 to 50 with HIV.

CDR3 in DNA: TGTGCCAGCTTAGGGGATTTTGGTCAGCCCCAGCATTTT. It translates to CASLGDFGQPQHF. J is TRBJ1-5 and V is TRBV7-8, with a weak D call TRBD1 (5 bases). Per the germline V gene, CDR1 is SGHVS and CDR2 is FQNEAQ. This CDR3 spans 13 amino acids. Trimming cost V 8 bases and J 6 bases, with 14 bases left between them. Full variable domain (remainder filled in from reference TRBV7-8 and TRBJ1-5): GAGVSQSPRYKVAKRGQDVALRCDPISGHVSLFWYQQALGQGPEFLTYFQNEAQLDKSGLPSDRFFAERPEGSVSTLKIQRTQQEDSAVYLCASLGDFGQPQHFGDGTRLSIL.